This section outlines one T cell receptor (beta chain) sequence together with its context. The antigen remains unidentified. From the PCR reads, TCRdb called clonotypes with MiXCR, one entry per CDR3 protein. The table records about 86,000 distinct CDR3 sequences, roughly 25% of them present only once. The sample is drawn from a study of molecular identifiers for immune sequencing clone quantification. Findings and caveats of the study: Under 1% of molecules in naive cells, but over 97% of effector molecules, belonged to clones above 20 RNA copies. Highly expanded clone sizes could be underestimated through barcode sharing by identical TCR molecules.

For naive CD8 T cells, sorting used the CD8+CD4-CCR7+CD45RA+ phenotype. The receptor was isolated from a human donor in good health. Some libraries in this study had Jurkat cell RNA spiked in. The specimen sequenced was naive CD8+ T cells from blood, with Jurkat cell RNA spiked in. Stated subset: FACS-sorted CD8+CD4-CCR7+CD45RA+ naive T cells.

CDR3 nucleotide sequence: TGCAGCGTTGAAGTAAACTACAATGAGCAGTTCTTC. As protein: CSVEVNYNEQFF. The chain uses TRBV29-1 and TRBJ2-1; D is undetermined. The CDR3 is 12 amino acids. Trimming took off 1 base at V and 3 bases at J, with 4 bases between the two ends. Germline assignment: CDR1 SQVTM and CDR2 ANQGSEA.